The 8 T cell receptor beta chains below come from one sample, sequenced in a study of regulatory T cells in long-lasting Graves disease (dated by TCRdb to 2020 to 2022). Reading the label with the study, this specimen's time point is: newly diagnosed GD, antithyroid drugs for less than 3 months. For both TCR sequencing and RNA sequencing, RNA was extracted from PBMCs in TRIzol. Library preparation was by multiplex PCR. The run used an Illumina HiSeq 4000. iRepertoire HTBI primers and Arm-PCR amplification of CDR3 regions were used to construct TCR beta libraries. TCRdb applied fastp at Q25 and MiXCR to the public reads, then kept only in-frame beta chains. CDR3 protein sequences are deduplicated, and each keeps its most common genes and DNA. This sample is represented by 200,000 to 250,000 distinct CDR3 sequences; approximately 18% of them were singletons. The top ten clonotypes cover approximately 12% of the sample.

Another study also made use of these data, one on T cells in Graves' hyperthyroidism and ophthalmopathy.

The sequencing here drew on peripheral blood mononuclear cells (PBMCs), taken at new diagnosis, from a patient treated with antithyroid drugs. Every receptor here comes from a woman aged 25 to 39 with Graves disease. Donor details come from another sample of the same person, matched by shared clones.

This clonotype has ten or more counts. The rearrangement uses TRBV12-3 or TRBV12-4 and TRBJ2-7, with 10 bases identical to TRBD2. V was pared by 2 bases and J by 6 bases, with 4 bases of the junction left unmatched. The CDR3 loop spans 14 amino acids. The CDR3 DNA reads TGTGCCAGCAGTTTACAGCGGGGGGGCGTCGAGCAGTACTTC. Its protein is CASSLQRGGVEQYF.

This clonotype was seen repeatedly, ten times or more. The rearrangement joins TRBV5-4 to TRBJ1-3, with D perhaps matching TRBD1 (5 bases). V lost 0 bases and J 2 bases, leaving 12 bases between the germline ends. The CDR3 loop spans 16 amino acids. Per germline, CDR1 SGHNT and CDR2 YYREEE (reference sequence). The CDR3 reads CASSLEGRRAGNTIYF. The CDR3 region has the DNA TGTGCCAGCAGCTTGGAGGGGAGGCGAGCTGGAAACACCATATATTTT.

This chain connects TRBV15 to TRBJ1-3; 7 nucleotides line up with TRBD1. CDR1 is LNHNV, CDR2 YYDKDF, per germline (reference sequence). The CDR3 extends over 16 amino acids. The V segment lost 1 base and the J segment 0 bases; nucleotides outside the gene matches: 3. The CDR3 loop reads CATSRGQGYSGNTIYF. Here the CDR3 DNA reads TGTGCCACCAGCAGAGGACAGGGCTACTCTGGAAACACCATATATTTT.

This clonotype was observed a few times. A much larger clonotype is one base distant, so this may be a read error. Because the CDR3's place on the DNA is in doubt, the DNA is left out and the CDR3 is given as listed by TCRdb. The CDR3 protein is CASSWGDGNTEALF. The gene calls are TRBV5-1 and TRBJ1-1; no DNA check was done on the table's D call, TRBD1. Germline V gene data show CDR1 as SGHRS and CDR2 as YFSETQ. A total of 14 residues make up the CDR3, ends included.

The table lists this clonotype with many counts. The V call is TRBV12-3 or TRBV12-4, the J call TRBJ1-1; 10 nucleotides line up with TRBD1. The CDR3 covers 15 residues. After removal of 4 bases from V and 5 bases from J, the junction contained 7 bases not matched to a gene. The CDR3 DNA reads TGTGCCAGCAGTTCGACGGACAGGGGGGGGACTGAAGCTTTCTTT. Translating gives CASSSTDRGGTEAFF.

This clonotype was found many times. The chain employs TRBV7-8 and TRBJ1-1, with unresolved D. The ends were cut back, 5 bases at V and 7 bases at J, with 14 bases in the middle. CDR1 and CDR2 (germline): SGHVS, FQNEAQ. This CDR3 comprises 13 residues. The CDR3 nucleotides read TGTGCCAGCAGCGGACGGGTGAAGCTTGAAGCTTTCTTT. Translation: CASSGRVKLEAFF.

Only one count was recorded for this clonotype. With a far larger clone one base away, a read error is the likely cause. The V call is TRBV30, the J call TRBJ2-1; 9 nucleotides match TRBD1. CDR3 length: 17 amino acids. Germline V gives CDR1 GTSNPN, CDR2 SVGIG (reference sequence). The junction had 17 bases not matched to a gene; V was cut back by 1 base and J by 10 bases. CDR3 sequence (DNA): TGTGCCTGGAGTGGACAGGACAGGGGTTCCCCCGCCTACGAGCAGTTCTTC. This translates into CAWSGQDRGSPAYEQFF.

This clonotype was seen a handful of times. The chain is built from TRBV20-1 and TRBJ2-2, with no clear D. Germline V gene data show CDR1 as DFQATT and CDR2 as SNEGSKA (reference sequence). Between the trimmed V and J ends, which lost 6 bases and 3 bases, there was a span of 8 bases. The CDR3 runs to 12 residues. Written as DNA, the CDR3 is TGCAGTGCCCAATTTGACACCGGGGAGCTGTTTTTT. This encodes CSAQFDTGELFF.